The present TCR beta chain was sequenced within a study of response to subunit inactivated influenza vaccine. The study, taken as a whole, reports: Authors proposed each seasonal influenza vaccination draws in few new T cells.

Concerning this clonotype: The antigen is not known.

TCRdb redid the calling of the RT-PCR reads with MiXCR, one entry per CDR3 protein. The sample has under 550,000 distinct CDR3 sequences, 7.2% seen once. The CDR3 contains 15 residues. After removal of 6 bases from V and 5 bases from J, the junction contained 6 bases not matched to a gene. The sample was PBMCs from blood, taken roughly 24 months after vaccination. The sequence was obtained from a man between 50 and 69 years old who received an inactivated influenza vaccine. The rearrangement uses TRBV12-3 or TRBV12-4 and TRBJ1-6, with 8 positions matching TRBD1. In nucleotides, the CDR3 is TGTGCCAGCAGAGCTAGGACAGGGAATAATTCACCCCTCCACTTT. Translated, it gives CASRARTGNNSPLHF.